This T cell receptor (beta chain) emerged from a study of T cells in Graves' hyperthyroidism and ophthalmopathy. RNA transcripts gave rise to amplified TCR beta CDR3 regions. The HTBI set primed first-round TCR CDR3 RT-PCR. A single record per CDR3 protein comes from TCRdb applying MiXCR to the multiplex PCR reads. The table lists some 570,000 distinct CDR3 sequences, 11% to 15% of them singletons. Per the germline V gene, CDR1 is SNHLY and CDR2 is FYNNEI. V trimming: 2 bases; J trimming: 4 bases; junction bases outside the gene matches: 9. CDR3 length: 16 residues. Study-wide findings and caveats: A model using 13 V-J features told ophthalmopathy apart from stable hyperthyroidism.

In this sample, this clonotype turned up many times. Its antigen remains unidentified. Uncontrolled infection, other autoimmune disease, pregnancy or lactation led to exclusion. The specimen was blood. This sequence originates from a woman aged 18 to 35 with Graves' ophthalmopathy. The V and J genes are TRBV2 and TRBJ2-3; TRBD2 agrees at 7 bases. The DNA of the CDR3 is TGTGCCAGCAGTGAACTTGGACTAGATAATGCAGATACGCAGTATTTT. Amino acid sequence: CASSELGLDNADTQYF.